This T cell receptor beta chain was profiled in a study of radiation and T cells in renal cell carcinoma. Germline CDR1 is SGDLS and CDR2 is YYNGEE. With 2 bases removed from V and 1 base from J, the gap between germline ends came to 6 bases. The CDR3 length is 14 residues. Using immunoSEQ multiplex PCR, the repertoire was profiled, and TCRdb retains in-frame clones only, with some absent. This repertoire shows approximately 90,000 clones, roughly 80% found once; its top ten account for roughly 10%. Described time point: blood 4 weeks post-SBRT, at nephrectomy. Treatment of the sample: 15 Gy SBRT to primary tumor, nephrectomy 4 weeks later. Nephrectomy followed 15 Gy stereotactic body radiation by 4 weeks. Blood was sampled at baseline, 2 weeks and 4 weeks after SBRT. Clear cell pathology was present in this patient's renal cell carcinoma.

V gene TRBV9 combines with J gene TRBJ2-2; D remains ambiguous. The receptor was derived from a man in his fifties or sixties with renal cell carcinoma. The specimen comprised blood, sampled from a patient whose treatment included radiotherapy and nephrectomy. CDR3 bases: TGTGCCAGCAGCGTTACTGGGAACACCGGGGAGCTGTTTTTT. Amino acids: CASSVTGNTGELFF.